Shown below are 19 T cell receptor beta chains from a single sample sequenced in a study of CD8+CD57+ T cells in acquired aplastic anemia. In patients chosen for sequencing, flow cytometry had shown CD8+CD57+ cell expansion. The study profiled TCR beta VDJ and CDR3 using genomic DNA as template. TCRdb re-called the reads with MiXCR, one entry per CDR3 protein. The sample holds under 500,000 distinct CDR3 sequences, less than 35% seen once. The material sequenced was sorted CD4+, CD8+, or CD8+CD57+ T cells (not recorded which) from PBMCs. The receptors were sampled from a human donor with aplastic anemia.

This clonotype was seen repeatedly, ten times or more. V and J are TRBV15 and TRBJ2-7; 9 bases match TRBD1. The CDR3 runs to 15 residues. Looked up from germline, CDR1 is LNHNV and CDR2 is YYDKDF (reference sequence). Germline trimming cut 4 bases from V and 1 base from J; bases unmatched to any gene: 5. CDR3 loop: CATSKKQGASYEQYF. CDR3 coding DNA: TGTGCCACCAGCAAAAAACAGGGGGCTTCCTACGAGCAGTACTTC.

The rearrangement uses TRBV6-1 and TRBJ2-7; D is possibly TRBD1 (6 bases). Germline assignment: CDR1 MNHNS and CDR2 SASEGT. The CDR3 has 14 amino acids. V was clipped by 5 bases and J by 3 bases, with 14 bases between them. The CDR3: CASSPLGQNYEQYF. CDR3 in DNA: TGTGCCAGCAGTCCGCTAGGACAGAACTACGAGCAGTACTTC.

CDR3 sequence (DNA): TGCAGCGTTGATCTGACCACCAAGCCCTTAAACACTGAAGCTTTCTTT. Its protein product is CSVDLTTKPLNTEAFF. The rearrangement joins TRBV29-1 to TRBJ1-1; D unresolved. CDR1 and CDR2 from the germline V gene are SQVTM and ANQGSEA. The CDR3 has 16 residues. Trimming removed 3 bases at V and 2 bases at J, with 19 bases between.

Concerning this clonotype: Germline and junction disagree at one end, which may indicate a read error. The chain combines TRBV7-9 with TRBJ1-1; TRBD1 matches 7 bases. The CDR3 covers 14 residues. Germline values: CDR1 SEHNR, CDR2 FQNEAQ (reference sequence). CDR3 residues: CASSSPGGDTEAFF. DNA for the CDR3: TGCGCCAGCAGCTCCCCAGGGGGGGACACTGAAGCTTTCTTT. Using reference TRBV7-9 and TRBJ1-1 for the parts outside the CDR3, the full variable domain is DTGVSQNPRHKITKRGQNVTFRCDPISEHNRLYWYRQTLGQGPEFLTYFQNEAQLEKSRLLSDRFSAERPKGSFSTLEIQRTEQGDSAMYLCASSSPGGDTEAFFGQGTRLTVV.

V gene TRBV2 combines with J gene TRBJ2-3; no clear D. This CDR3 contains 11 residues. The V end lost 6 bases, the J end lost 6 bases, and 7 bases lay between the germline ends. Per the germline V gene, CDR1 is SNHLY and CDR2 is FYNNEI. CDR3 DNA: TGTGCCAGCAGGGTCGGGGATACGCAGTATTTT. It is translated as CASRVGDTQYF.

This clonotype was found many times. The J gene is TRBJ2-2, the V gene TRBV19; 9 bases agree with TRBD1. There are 15 residues in the CDR3. Germline CDR1 is LNHDA and CDR2 is SQIVND (reference sequence). V was pared by 4 bases and J by 4 bases, with 4 bases of the junction left unmatched. The CDR3 is CASSRGQGGTGELFF. In DNA form, the CDR3 reads TGTGCCAGTAGTAGGGGACAGGGAGGCACCGGGGAGCTGTTTTTT.

V gene TRBV7-9 combines with J gene TRBJ2-5; TRBD2 aligns across 10 bases. V shed 6 bases, J shed 2 bases, and the junction held 3 bases outside the gene matches. The CDR3 sequence is 14 residues long. The germline gives CDR1 SEHNR, CDR2 FQNEAQ (reference sequence). The CDR3 protein is CASSFSGGQETQYF. DNA for the CDR3: TGTGCCAGCAGTTTTAGCGGGGGGCAAGAGACCCAGTACTTC.

The CDR3 reads CASSPDRLLFF. As DNA, the CDR3 is TGTGCCAGCAGCCCAGATCGGTTGCTGTTTTTT. The chain links TRBV6-2 or TRBV6-3 to TRBJ1-4; D is unclear. V gave up 6 bases and J gave up 14 bases, with 13 bases separating them. Germline V gene lookup returns CDR1 MNHEY and CDR2 SVGEGT. The CDR3 consists of 11 residues.

This clonotype was seen more than once but under ten times. A read error may produce the germline difference seen at one junction end. J is TRBJ2-5 and V is TRBV12-3 or TRBV12-4; 12 nucleotides line up with TRBD2. There are 15 residues in the CDR3. The CDR3 spells CASSGGTSGPETQCF. CDR3 bases: TGTGCCAGCAGCGGCGGGACTAGCGGGCCAGAGACCCAGTGCTTC.

This clonotype was counted many times. CDR3 DNA sequence: TGTGCCAGCAAGACGGCATATGGCTACACCTTC. Protein sequence: CASKTAYGYTF. The gene calls are TRBV2 and TRBJ1-2; D ambiguous. Germline CDR1 is SNHLY and CDR2 is FYNNEI. This CDR3 region has 11 residues. The ends were cut back, 7 bases at V and 5 bases at J, with 8 bases in the middle. The variable domain in full, with the rest retrieved from reference TRBV2 and TRBJ1-2, is EPEVTQTPSHQVTQMGQEVILRCVPISNHLYFYWYRQILGQKVEFLVSFYNNEISEKSEIFDDQFSVERPDGSNFTLKIRSTKLEDSAMYFCASKTAYGYTFGSGTRLTVV.

This clonotype was picked up many times. The gene calls are TRBV15 and TRBJ1-1; D may be TRBD1 (5 bases). V was cut by 1 base and J by 1 base, with 10 bases left in between. The CDR3 contains 15 residues. The V gene's germline CDR1 is LNHNV and CDR2 YYDKDF (reference sequence). CDR3 nucleotides: TGTGCCACCAGCAGAGGGGGGGTAAGGAACACTGAAGCTTTCTTT. Protein sequence: CATSRGGVRNTEAFF.

The rearrangement joins TRBV19 to TRBJ1-2, with no clear D. The CDR3 covers 14 residues. V was trimmed by 9 bases and J by 9 bases, leaving 23 bases between them. Germline assignment: CDR1 LNHDA and CDR2 SQIVND (reference sequence). CDR3 sequence reads: CASLGAYREWSYTF. Here the CDR3 DNA reads TGTGCCAGCCTTGGTGCTTATCGTGAATGGAGCTACACCTTC.

This clonotype was counted a few times. The V and J genes are TRBV25-1 and TRBJ1-5, with 8 positions matching TRBD1. Germline values: CDR1 MGHDK, CDR2 SYGVNS. CDR3 size: 16 residues. Trimming took 2 bases from V and 6 from J; bases not matched to a gene: 9. In DNA form, the CDR3 reads TGTGCCAGCAGTGAAGACCGGGACAGGAGGTTTCAGCCCCAGCATTTT. Translated, it gives CASSEDRDRRFQPQHF. The full variable domain, in which reference TRBV25-1 and TRBJ1-5 provide the parts outside the CDR3, is EADIYQTPRYLVIGTGKKITLECSQTMGHDKMYWYQQDPGMELHLIHYSYGVNSTEKGDLSSESTVSRIRTEHFPLTLESARPSHTSQYLCASSEDRDRRFQPQHFGDGTRLSIL.

This chain connects TRBV7-9 to TRBJ1-1; TRBD1 aligns across 7 bases. V was pared by 3 bases and J by 1 base, with 5 bases of the junction left unmatched. The CDR3 is 15 residues long. CDR1 is SEHNR, CDR2 FQNEAQ, per germline (reference sequence). CDR3 sequence reads: CASSLRQGQNTEAFF. Here the CDR3 DNA reads TGTGCCAGCAGCTTGCGACAGGGCCAGAACACTGAAGCTTTCTTT.

V gene TRBV3-1 combines with J gene TRBJ2-2; no definite D call. V dropped 0 bases and J dropped 7 bases, with 15 bases sitting between them. The V gene's germline CDR1 is LGHDT and CDR2 YNNKEL (reference sequence). CDR3 length: 16 residues. CDR3 sequence: CASSQEVASNIGELFF. CDR3 bases: TGTGCCAGCAGCCAAGAAGTAGCTAGTAATATCGGGGAGCTGTTTTTT. Full variable domain (outside the CDR3, taken from reference TRBV3-1 and TRBJ2-2): DTAVSQTPKYLVTQMGNDKSIKCEQNLGHDTMYWYKQDSKKFLKIMFSYNNKELIINETVPNRFSPKSPDKAHLNLHINSLELGDSAVYFCASSQEVASNIGELFFGEGSRLTVL.

This clonotype occurred many times. The chain employs TRBV2 and TRBJ2-7; D is perhaps TRBD2 (5 bases). Germline V gene sequence: CDR1 SNHLY, CDR2 FYNNEI. This CDR3 spans 16 amino acids. V lost 2 bases and J lost 1, with 15 bases in between. The CDR3 DNA reads as TGTGCCAGCAGTGAATGGGCTAGCTCCGGATCCTACGAGCAGTACTTC. Translated: CASSEWASSGSYEQYF.

V gene TRBV6-4 combines with J gene TRBJ2-1; D unclear. Germline loops: CDR1 MRHNA, CDR2 SNTAGT. The V end lost 7 bases, the J end lost 2 bases, and 9 bases lay between the germline ends. The CDR3 sequence is 13 residues long. This CDR3 is CASIWVPYNEQFF. DNA of the CDR3: TGTGCCAGCATTTGGGTCCCCTACAATGAGCAGTTCTTC.

The chain is built from TRBV7-9 and TRBJ2-5; TRBD1 is a possible D gene (6 bases). This CDR3 comprises 13 residues. Germline V CDR1 and CDR2: SEHNR, FQNEAQ (reference sequence). V shed 5 bases and J shed 5 bases, with 12 bases lying between them. The CDR3, as DNA: TGTGCCAGCAGCGCCGGTGGGGGCGAGACCCAGTACTTC. Encoded protein: CASSAGGGETQYF.

The CDR3 DNA reads as TGCAGTGCCCCCCAGGGACAAGGACTGATATACGAGCAGTACTTC. Its protein product is CSAPQGQGLIYEQYF. The genes are TRBV20-1 and TRBJ2-7; the D gene is possibly TRBD1 (6 bases). The V gene lost 6 bases and the J gene lost 4 bases, with 22 bases spanning the gap. CDR1 and CDR2 from the germline V gene are DFQATT and SNEGSKA (reference sequence). The CDR3 length is 15 residues.